This T cell receptor (beta chain) was observed in a study of blood T cell repertoires in COVID-19. Study as a whole: Sample material is recorded as cDNA or gDNA derived from T cells, B-cell-depleted T cells, or PBMCs.

Per the study methods: Reference gene primer amplification in the assay estimated nucleated cell counts. Some clones are missing from TCRdb's copy, which holds only in-frame ones; the method was immunoSEQ multiplex PCR. V and J calls and clone size come straight from that table; D and trimming were deduced from the DNA. The table lists fewer than 600,000 clones, roughly nine tenths of them singletons. The germline V gene encodes CDR1 SGDLS and CDR2 YYNGEE. Trimming took 1 base from V and 5 from J, leaving 6 bases between them. The CDR3 sequence is 13 residues long. Recruited during active infection, patients (from Seattle) were subsequently followed longitudinally.

The clonotype comes from a man between 18 and 35 years old with COVID-19, enrolled during active disease. The sample comprised peripheral blood. The rearrangement uses TRBV9 and TRBJ1-4; D uncertain. The CDR3 here is CASSVRTNEKLFF. The CDR3, as DNA: TGTGCCAGCAGCGTACGCACAAATGAAAAACTGTTTTTT.